This TCR beta chain was found in a study of immune characterization of retroperitoneal liposarcoma. TCRdb passed the PCR reads through MiXCR, listing each CDR3 protein once. The data contain roughly 9,300 distinct CDR3 sequences, around 35% of them singletons. Sequencing input: tumor tissue. The sequence was collected from a female donor with retroperitoneal liposarcoma.

As DNA, the CDR3 is TGTGCCAGCACCTCCGGGACAGCCCAAGAGACCCAGTACTTC. It codes for CASTSGTAQETQYF. This chain connects TRBV27 to TRBJ2-5, with 7 bases fitting TRBD1. Germline V gene data show CDR1 as MNHEY and CDR2 as SMNVEV (reference sequence). V trimming: 7 bases; J trimming: 1 base; junction bases outside the gene matches: 6. CDR3 length: 14 residues.